This entry describes one T cell receptor (beta chain). Its target is unknown. CDR3 length equals 13 residues. Germline V CDR1 and CDR2: MGHDK, SYGVNS. V gave up 3 bases and J gave up 5 bases, with 10 bases separating them. Unique molecular identifiers tagged the TCRbeta library. TCRdb ran MiXCR on the PCR reads and lists one entry per CDR3 protein. The repertoire holds around 300,000 distinct CDR3 sequences, with 11% as singletons. This sample was included in a study of T-cell reconstitution after alpha-beta-depleted transplantation in children. Whole-study results and caveats: At day 60, the high TCRbeta diversity found in some patients originated from recipient T cells and thymic progenitors that had survived. A year had passed since transplant, and T-cell counts and diversity by then came mostly from newly produced T cells. There were reportedly several hundred expanded graft clones from which alpha-beta T cells came about two months after transplant.

The receptor was isolated from a male patient between 2 and 15 years old who had a stem cell transplant for chronic granulomatous disease, so the T cells may come from the graft donor. This rearrangement joins TRBV25-1 to TRBJ2-5; the D call may be TRBD1 or TRBD2 (5 bases each). Sequences were derived from peripheral blood, sampled 180 days after TCRalphabeta/CD19-depleted stem cell transplant. The CDR3 here is CASSEHRRETQYF. CDR3 in DNA: TGTGCCAGCAGTGAGCACAGGAGGGAGACCCAGTACTTC.